The T cell receptor beta chain described here comes from a study of T cell responses to AZD1222 COVID-19 vaccine. Study summary: Second-dose schedules of about 4 or about 12 weeks were combined.

Generated by immunoSEQ multiplex PCR, the TCRdb table keeps only in-frame clones and is missing some. The sample includes 110,000 to 150,000 clones, about 91% of them seen just once. Germline V lookup: CDR1 KGHSH, CDR2 LQKENI. V gave up 3 bases and J gave up 4 bases; unmatched junction bases: 8. This CDR3 comprises 18 residues. As concerns this clone: Its antigen is as yet unknown.

Findings of the study overall: Spike regions recognized by vaccine-associated CD4 TCRs spanned the protein, led by 160-218 and 743-854. Compared with day 0, the breadth and depth of the Spike-specific TCR repertoire rose significantly after two doses of AZD1222. Only a handful of AZD1222 recipients, several in all, had baseline seropositivity.

This sequence was found in an adult in good health. This specimen consisted of peripheral blood, obtained on day 0 of AZD1222 vaccination. The chain employs TRBV18 and TRBJ1-6; 11 nucleotides match TRBD1. The CDR3 nucleotides are TGTGCCAGCTCACCCGGACAGGGGGCGAACTATTATAATTCACCCCTCCACTTT. Amino acid sequence: CASSPGQGANYYNSPLHF.